This T cell receptor (beta chain) came from a study of cytomegalovirus exposure and HLA in healthy donors. Study-wide results and caveats: In vitro experiments confirmed that a few CMV-associated chains were specific for CMV antigens.

To note about this clone: The antigen is not known.

TCRdb's copy holds only in-frame clones and misses some; the assay was immunoSEQ multiplex PCR. The sample has over 90,000 clones; over 85% are singletons. CDR3 length: 17 residues. Germline V gives CDR1 LGHNA, CDR2 YNFKEQ. The V and J ends lost 1 base and 0 bases respectively, with 13 bases between them. The sequencing sample was made of PBMCs. The chain combines TRBV4-2 with TRBJ2-1; weak D call: TRBD2 (6 bases). The clonotype comes from a woman between 18 and 30 years old in good health and CMV-seronegative. In DNA form, the CDR3 reads TGTGCCAGCAGCCAAGCGGGCCTAGCGTCCTCCTACAATGAGCAGTTCTTC. Translation: CASSQAGLASSYNEQFF.